The T cell receptor (beta chain) described here comes from a study of shared clonotypes between healthy human individuals. Study background: Donor ages ranged 18 to 49 years: a couple of women, a few men.

In regard to this clone: Its antigen is still unknown.

Study outcomes and limitations: Some clonotypes were shared by all four sorted-subset donors, while others were not shared. The non-shared ones had lower generation probabilities than the shared ones.

Sequenced by immunoSEQ multiplex PCR; TCRdb stores in-frame clones only, minus some. The sample includes hundreds of thousands of clones, 90% to 96% of them seen just once. The germline CDR1 and CDR2 sequences are SGHDT and YYEEEE. Unmatched junction bases numbered 3, after V lost 4 bases and J lost 1 base. The CDR3 sequence is 15 residues long. Material for sequencing was naive CD4+ T cells sorted from blood. Stated subset: CD45RA+ positively selected. V is TRBV5-6 and J is TRBJ2-5, with 11 bases lining up with TRBD2. The sequence derives from a woman aged 25 to 45 in good health. The CDR3 loop is CASSQLAGVQETQYF. The CDR3 DNA is TGTGCCAGCAGCCAACTAGCGGGGGTCCAAGAGACCCAGTACTTC.